This paragraph reports one T cell receptor beta chain. The table came from immunoSEQ multiplex PCR; TCRdb's copy has only in-frame clones and leaves some out. This sample yields 99,000 or so clones, of which roughly 94% are seen a single time; around 1.4% belongs to the top ten. This record belongs to a study of siplizumab effects on memory and regulatory T cells. Per germline, CDR1 LGHNT and CDR2 FRNRAP. The CDR3 has 13 amino acids. V was clipped by 7 bases and J by 2 bases, with 11 bases between them. The rearrangement links TRBV12-5 to TRBJ1-1; D unclear. This receptor was taken from a human donor in good health. The sample consisted of non-Treg CD4+ T cells sorted from blood. CDR3 in amino acids: CASARGYNTEAFF. CDR3 nucleotide sequence: TGTGCTAGTGCTCGGGGATATAACACTGAAGCTTTCTTT.